Below, one T cell receptor (beta chain) is given with its context. Antigen specificity is unknown. The data stem from a study of T cells expressing NK-cell markers. Overall study: Repertoires of TCR beta were obtained from T cells sorted as CD3+CD56+NKG2C+, CD3+CD56+NKG2C- and CD3+CD56-NKG2C+. Whole-study findings and limits: No clear determination of HCMV specificity was made for expanded NKG2C+ T cell clones. Dominant NKG2C+ clonotypes were found to form about 1.0-7.5% of CD8+ T cells in six donors.

The CDR3 extends over 17 amino acids. From germline, CDR1 is MDHEN and CDR2 SYDVKM. 5'RACE template switching with UMIs generated TCR beta cDNA. TCRdb derives one entry per CDR3 protein from the 5' RACE reads, leaving out DNA. The sample table sets out hundreds of thousands of distinct CDR3 sequences. The clonotype originates from a woman aged 18-70 years in good health. This chain connects TRBV28 to TRBJ2-2; TCRdb reports TRBD2, a call that lacks DNA to check it against. Sample: blood T cells: a sorted CD56 or NKG2C T cell subset, CD4+ or CD8+ T cells, or bulk PBMC T cells (not recorded which). CDR3: CASLPTSGIQYTGELFF.